This T cell receptor beta chain was retrieved from a study of technical replicates of blood from a few donors. The assay was immunoSEQ multiplex PCR, and TCRdb's table has in-frame clones only and misses some. The table shows 75,000 to 95,000 clones, with approximately 94% occurring only once. The CDR3 loop spans 12 amino acids. Germline loops: CDR1 LNHDA, CDR2 SQIVND (reference sequence). The V and J ends lost 5 bases and 5 bases respectively, with 9 bases between them. The chain couples TRBV19 to TRBJ2-5; D is possibly TRBD1 (6 bases). The sequencing input was T cells isolated from PBMCs. The source is a human donor in good health. CDR3 nucleotides: TGTGCCAGTAGTGGGGGCGGTGAGACCCAGTACTTC. It yields the protein CASSGGGETQYF.